These 7 T cell receptor beta chains originate from one sample sequenced in a study of cytomegalovirus exposure and HLA in healthy donors. Amplification used 60 Vbeta primers and 13 Jbeta primers. Sequencing used immunoSEQ multiplex PCR; TCRdb keeps in-frame clones, though not all of them. The profile covers roughly 190,000 clones, with roughly 81% appearing a single time and roughly 2.1% taken by the ten largest. Sequencing was done on a sample of PBMCs. Receptors originate from a woman aged 25 to 39 in good health and CMV-seropositive.

This sequence joins TRBV6-1 and TRBJ2-6, with D perhaps matching TRBD1 (6 bases). Trimming took off 5 bases at V and 4 bases at J, with 12 bases between the two ends. Germline CDR1 reads MNHNS; CDR2 reads SASEGT. The CDR3 extends over 15 amino acids. CDR3 in amino acids: CASSLTGSGANVLTF. In DNA, the CDR3 is TGTGCCAGCAGTCTAACAGGGAGCGGGGCCAACGTCCTGACTTTC.

The V gene is TRBV4-3, the J gene TRBJ2-5; 10 nucleotides line up with TRBD2. This CDR3 comprises 16 residues. Per germline, CDR1 LGHNA and CDR2 YSLEER. The V and J ends lost 4 bases and 2 bases, in that order; junction bases with no gene match: 7. CDR3 sequence (DNA): TGCGCCAGCAGCCGAGAACTACTAGCGGGGCAAGAGACCCAGTACTTC. Residues: CASSRELLAGQETQYF.

V is TRBV29-1 and J is TRBJ1-2; perhaps TRBD1 as D (5 bases). The length of the CDR3 is 14 residues. Trimming took 7 bases from V and 4 from J, leaving 19 bases between them. CDR1 is SQVTM, CDR2 ANQGSEA, per germline. CDR3 sequence reads: CSAQGRAETYGYTF. The CDR3 nucleotides read TGCAGCGCTCAGGGCAGGGCAGAGACCTATGGCTACACCTTC.

The chain combines TRBV6-4 with TRBJ2-7, with 13 bases lining up with TRBD2. The V gene's germline CDR1 is MRHNA and CDR2 SNTAGT. Losses at the gene ends were 4 bases for V and 0 bases for J; bases not matched to a gene: 0. This CDR3 is built from 15 residues. CDR3 protein: CASSGTSGSSYEQYF. The CDR3 region has the DNA TGTGCCAGCAGTGGGACTAGCGGGAGCTCCTACGAGCAGTACTTC.

This clone was recorded a few times. V is TRBV11-2 and J is TRBJ2-7; TRBD2 aligns across 7 bases. The CDR3 contains 16 residues. Germline V gene data show CDR1 as SGHAT and CDR2 as FQNNGV. Unmatched junction bases numbered 11, after V lost 5 bases and J lost 1 base. For the CDR3, the DNA is TGTGCCAGCAGCGACCGCGGCGGGAGTAGTTCCTACGAGCAGTACTTC. The encoded protein is CASSDRGGSSSYEQYF.

The CDR3 sequence is CASSLTGGGMNTEAFF. DNA of the CDR3: TGTGCCAGCAGCTTAACAGGGGGCGGAATGAACACTGAAGCTTTCTTT. The rearrangement links TRBV7-3 to TRBJ1-1; 7 bases line up with TRBD1. Germline V gene lookup returns CDR1 SGHTA and CDR2 FQGTGA. V trimming: 0 bases; J trimming: 0 bases; junction bases outside the gene matches: 4. The CDR3 is made up of 16 amino acids. The complete variable domain, with remaining parts taken from reference TRBV7-3 and TRBJ1-1, reads GAGVSQTPSNKVTEKGKYVELRCDPISGHTALYWYRQSLGQGPEFLIYFQGTGAADDSGLPNDRFFAVRPEGSVSTLKIQRTERGDSAVYLCASSLTGGGMNTEAFFGQGTRLTVV.

In its sample, this clone was seen a few times. The chain has TRBV28 and TRBJ2-3; maybe TRBD1 (6 bases). The CDR3 is made up of 14 amino acids. V lost 5 bases, J lost 7 bases, and 16 bases lay in between. Germline V gene sequence: CDR1 MDHEN, CDR2 SYDVKM. CDR3 sequence (DNA): TGTGCCAGCAGTACAGGGAACTCACGGAATACGCAGTATTTT. Translation gives CASSTGNSRNTQYF.